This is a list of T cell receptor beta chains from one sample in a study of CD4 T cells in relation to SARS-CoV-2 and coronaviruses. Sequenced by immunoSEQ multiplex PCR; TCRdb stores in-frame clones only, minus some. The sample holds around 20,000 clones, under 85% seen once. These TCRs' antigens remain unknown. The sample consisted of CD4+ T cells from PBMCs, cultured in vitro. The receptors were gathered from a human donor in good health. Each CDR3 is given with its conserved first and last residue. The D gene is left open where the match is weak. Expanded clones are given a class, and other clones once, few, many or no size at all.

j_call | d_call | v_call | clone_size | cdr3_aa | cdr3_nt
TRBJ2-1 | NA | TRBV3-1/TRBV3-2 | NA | CASSQGSGSEQFF | TGTGCCAGCAGCCAGGGCTCAGGGAGTGAGCAGTTCTTC
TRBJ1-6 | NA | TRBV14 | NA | CASSQPTAPLHF | TGTGCCAGCAGCCAACCTACGGCCCCCCTCCACTTT
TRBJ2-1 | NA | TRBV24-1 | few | CATGSGPVGEQFF | TGTGCCACCGGGAGCGGCCCCGTGGGGGAGCAGTTCTTC
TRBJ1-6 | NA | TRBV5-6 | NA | CASSLYLDSPLHF | TGTGCCAGCAGCTTGTATCTTGATTCACCCCTCCACTTT
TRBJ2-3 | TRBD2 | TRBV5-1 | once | CASSLSGTSGPDTQYF | TGCGCCAGCAGCTTGTCTGGGACTAGCGGTCCAGATACGCAGTATTTT
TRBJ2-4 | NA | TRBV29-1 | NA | CSVHRENIQYF | TGCAGCGTTCACAGAGAAAACATTCAGTACTTC
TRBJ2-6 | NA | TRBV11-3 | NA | CASSPGQGANVLTF | TGTGCCAGCAGCCCGGGGCAAGGGGCCAACGTCCTGACTTTC
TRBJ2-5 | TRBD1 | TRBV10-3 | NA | CAIRGQVGQETQYF | TGTGCCATCAGGGGACAGGTGGGACAAGAGACCCAGTACTTC
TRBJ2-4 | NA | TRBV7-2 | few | CASSLGEESIQYF | TGTGCCAGCAGCTTAGGGGAAGAATCCATTCAGTACTTC
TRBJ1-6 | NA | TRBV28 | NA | CASSLGGGNSPLHF | TGTGCCAGCAGTTTAGGGGGGGGAAATTCACCCCTCCACTTT
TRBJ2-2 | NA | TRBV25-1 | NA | CASSEGRALNTGELFF | TGTGCCAGCAGTGAAGGCAGGGCACTCAACACCGGGGAGCTGTTTTTT
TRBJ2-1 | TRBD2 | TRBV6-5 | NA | CASSYMASGNHEQFF | TGTGCCAGCAGTTACATGGCTAGCGGGAACCATGAGCAGTTCTTC
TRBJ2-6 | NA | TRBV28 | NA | CASRPQTSGANVLTF | TGTGCCAGCAGGCCTCAAACCTCTGGGGCCAACGTCCTGACTTTC
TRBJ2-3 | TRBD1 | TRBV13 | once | CASSFDRGTDTQYF | TGTGCCAGCAGCTTTGACAGGGGGACAGATACGCAGTATTTT
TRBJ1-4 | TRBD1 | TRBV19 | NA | CASSSRGTAVEKLFF | TGTGCCAGTAGTTCGCGAGGGACAGCCGTAGAAAAACTGTTTTTT
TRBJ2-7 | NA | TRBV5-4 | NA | CASSPPGTYNYEQYF | TGTGCCAGCAGCCCTCCCGGGACTTACAACTACGAGCAGTACTTC
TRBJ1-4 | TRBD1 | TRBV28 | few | CASSFVPGQTNAGTNEKLFF | TGTGCCAGCAGCTTTGTCCCGGGACAGACTAACGCGGGGACTAATGAAAAACTGTTTTTT
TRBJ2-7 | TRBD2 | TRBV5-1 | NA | CASTPGLKSYEQYF | TGCGCCAGCACCCCGGGACTAAAATCCTACGAGCAGTACTTC
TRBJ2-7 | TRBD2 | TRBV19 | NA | CASSPRSGSPYEQYF | TGTGCCAGTAGTCCTCGAAGCGGGAGTCCCTACGAGCAGTACTTC
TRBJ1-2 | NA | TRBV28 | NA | CASTGTPDTHLGYTF | TGTGCCAGCACCGGGACGCCGGACACTCATCTCGGCTACACCTTC
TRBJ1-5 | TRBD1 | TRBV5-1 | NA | CASSLRQGEQPQHF | TGCGCCAGCAGCTTAAGACAGGGAGAACAGCCCCAGCATTTT
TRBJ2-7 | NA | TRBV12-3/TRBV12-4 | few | CASRDSSYEQYF | TGTGCCAGCAGGGACAGCTCCTACGAGCAGTACTTC
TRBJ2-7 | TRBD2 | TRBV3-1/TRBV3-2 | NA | CASSQDSLVAGGPYEQYF | TGTGCCAGCAGCCAAGATTCACTTGTAGCGGGAGGGCCCTACGAGCAGTACTTC
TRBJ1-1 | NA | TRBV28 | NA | CASSLIKNTEAFF | TGTGCCAGCAGCCTTATTAAGAACACTGAAGCTTTCTTT
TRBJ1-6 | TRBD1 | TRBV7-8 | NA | CASSSGQGHNSPLHF | TGTGCCAGCAGCTCGGGACAGGGCCATAATTCACCCCTCCACTTT
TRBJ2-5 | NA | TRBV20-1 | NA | CSASLGVRETQYF | TGCAGTGCTAGTCTCGGGGTACGAGAGACCCAGTACTTC
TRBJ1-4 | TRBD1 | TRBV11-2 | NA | CASSALQGAGEKLFF | TGTGCCAGCAGCGCCTTACAGGGGGCCGGGGAAAAACTGTTTTTT
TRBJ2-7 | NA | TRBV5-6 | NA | CASLVYRAPYEQYF | TGTGCCAGCTTGGTGTACAGGGCCCCCTACGAGCAGTACTTC
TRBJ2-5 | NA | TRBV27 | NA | CASRQQETQYF | TGTGCCAGCAGACAACAAGAGACCCAGTACTTC